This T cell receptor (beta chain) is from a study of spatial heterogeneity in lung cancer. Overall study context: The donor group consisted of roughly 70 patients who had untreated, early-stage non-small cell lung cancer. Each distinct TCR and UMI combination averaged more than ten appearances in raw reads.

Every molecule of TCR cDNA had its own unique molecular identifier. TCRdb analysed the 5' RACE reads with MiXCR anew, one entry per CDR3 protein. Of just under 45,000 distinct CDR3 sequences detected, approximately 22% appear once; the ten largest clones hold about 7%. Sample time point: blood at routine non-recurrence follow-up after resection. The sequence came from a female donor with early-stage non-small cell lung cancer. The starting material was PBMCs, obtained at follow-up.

The CDR3 region is CASSSTGWSYNEQFF. The CDR3 coding sequence is TGCGCCAGCAGTTCGACAGGATGGTCCTACAATGAGCAGTTCTTC. This chain links TRBV5-1 with TRBJ2-1; possibly TRBD1 for D (6 bases). Per the germline V gene, CDR1 is SGHRS and CDR2 is YFSETQ. The CDR3 sequence is 15 residues long. Trimming removed 5 bases at V and 1 base at J, with 13 bases between.